Following are 32 T cell receptor beta chains from one sample sequenced in a study of T cells in Graves' hyperthyroidism and ophthalmopathy (dated by TCRdb to between 2018 and 2020). The protocol used for the library was multiplex PCR. The reads were generated on an Illumina HiSeq 2000. The TCR beta CDR3 regions were amplified from the RNA transcripts. The TCR CDR3 was subjected to a first round of RT-PCR using the HTBI primer set and the Qiagen OneStep RT-PCR kit. TCRdb ran its own pipeline on the public reads, namely fastp trimming at Q25 and MiXCR clone calling, and kept in-frame beta chains. Rows are unified per CDR3 protein, each entry keeping the most common DNA and genes. The sample table lists approximately 590,000 distinct CDR3 sequences, about a sixth of them with a count of one. The top ten constitute around 7.3% of the sample. Sequences were obtained from blood. The receptor set was obtained from a woman aged 25 to 39 with Graves' hyperthyroidism.

The DNA of the CDR3 is TGCAGCGTTGAAGGGGCCAAGGGCTGGGAAGCTTTCTTT. Amino acid sequence: CSVEGAKGWEAFF. This chain uses TRBV29-1 with TRBJ1-1; D gene uncertain. Trimming pared 1 base from V and 8 bases from J, leaving 14 bases between. From germline, CDR1 is SQVTM and CDR2 ANQGSEA. CDR3 length: 13 amino acids.

This clonotype was picked up a small number of times. This chain uses TRBV27 with TRBJ2-1; D is unresolved. Germline V lookup: CDR1 MNHEY, CDR2 SMNVEV (reference sequence). This CDR3 has 15 residues. The ends were cut back, 3 bases at V and 2 bases at J, with 11 bases in the middle. Here the CDR3 reads CASSFLVSPYNEQFF. The CDR3 nucleotides are TGTGCCAGCAGTTTTTTGGTATCGCCCTACAATGAGCAGTTCTTC.

The genes are TRBV7-9 and TRBJ2-4; D is possibly TRBD1 (6 bases). Trimming pared 6 bases from V and 3 bases from J, leaving 15 bases between. Per the germline V gene, CDR1 is SEHNR and CDR2 is FQNEAQ (reference sequence). The CDR3 spans 15 residues. This chain's CDR3 is CASRTTGGDKNIQYF. CDR3 DNA sequence: TGTGCCAGCAGAACGACAGGTGGGGACAAAAACATTCAGTACTTC.

This clonotype has at least ten counts. This chain connects TRBV6-1 to TRBJ2-1, with 7 bases matching TRBD1. Germline CDR1 reads MNHNS; CDR2 reads SASEGT. The length of the CDR3 is 15 residues. J gave up 0 bases and V 6 bases, and 5 bases lay outside the gene matches. The CDR3 DNA reads TGTGCCAGCAGGGTGACAGGGAGCTCCTACAATGAGCAGTTCTTC. Amino acids: CASRVTGSSYNEQFF.

This clonotype was recorded many times. This chain links TRBV7-2 with TRBJ2-5; 10 positions match TRBD2. From germline, CDR1 is SGHTA and CDR2 FQGNSA. This CDR3 region has 16 residues. The ends lost 6 bases at V and 2 bases at J; junction bases unmatched: 9. CDR3 amino acids: CASSPGSGRGQETQYF. DNA of the CDR3: TGTGCCAGCAGTCCCGGAAGCGGGAGGGGACAAGAGACCCAGTACTTC.

This sequence joins TRBV19 and TRBJ2-3, with D hard to call. Trimming removed 9 bases from V and 0 bases from J, with 10 bases in between. The CDR3 covers 13 residues. Germline V gives CDR1 LNHDA, CDR2 SQIVND (reference sequence). CDR3 coding DNA: TGTGCCAGCTGCCCTACTAGCACAGATACGCAGTATTTT. Its protein is CASCPTSTDTQYF.

With regard to this clonotype: A much larger clone lies a single base off, so this may be a read error. The chain joins TRBV12-3 or TRBV12-4 to TRBJ1-1; 9 bases line up with TRBD1. The CDR3 has 14 residues. The CDR3 DNA is TGTACCAGCAGCCTTACAGGGGGCGGCACTGAAGCTTTCTTT. Its translation is CTSSLTGGGTEAFF.

This clonotype has at least ten counts. The chain links TRBV11-2 to TRBJ2-4, with a weak D call TRBD1 (7 bases). From germline, CDR1 is SGHAT and CDR2 FQNNGV. This CDR3 region has 16 residues. Trimming pared 5 bases from V and 3 bases from J, leaving 17 bases between. The CDR3: CASSPGPGGYKNIQYF. For the CDR3, the DNA is TGTGCCAGCAGCCCCGGGCCAGGGGGGTACAAAAACATTCAGTACTTC.

The chain employs TRBV6-1 and TRBJ2-5; D possibly corresponds to TRBD2 (6 bases). Germline assignment: CDR1 MNHNS and CDR2 SASEGT. The CDR3 spans 14 residues. V lost 7 bases and J 5 bases, leaving 17 bases between the germline ends. The chain's CDR3 is CASNRLEITETQYF. CDR3 DNA sequence: TGTGCCAGCAATAGACTAGAAATCACGGAGACCCAGTACTTC.

This clonotype has at least ten counts. The chain joins TRBV7-6 to TRBJ2-1, with 8 positions matching TRBD2. This CDR3 comprises 15 residues. V gave up 6 bases and J gave up 5 bases; unmatched junction bases: 9. Germline loops: CDR1 SGHVS, CDR2 FNYEAQ. CDR3 region: CASSFRLAQNNEQFF. The CDR3 nucleotides are TGTGCCAGCAGTTTTCGACTAGCGCAGAACAATGAGCAGTTCTTC.

This clonotype has ten or more counts. The chain uses TRBV13 and TRBJ2-3; TRBD1 is a possible D gene (6 bases). The CDR3 spans 16 residues. CDR1 is PRHDT, CDR2 FYEKMQ, per germline (reference sequence). V lost 6 bases, J lost 3 bases, and 19 bases lay in between. The CDR3 is CASRPGALGQTDTQYF. The CDR3 coding sequence is TGTGCCAGCAGACCAGGGGCCCTAGGGCAGACAGATACGCAGTATTTT. Full variable domain (outside the CDR3, taken from reference TRBV13 and TRBJ2-3): AAGVIQSPRHLIKEKRETATLKCYPIPRHDTVYWYQQGPGQDPQFLISFYEKMQSDKGSIPDRFSAQQFSDYHSELNMSSLELGDSALYFCASRPGALGQTDTQYFGPGTRLTVL.

This clonotype has a count of ten or more. The CDR3 sequence is CASSWGSGTSGNEQFF. Written as DNA, the CDR3 is TGTGCCAGCAGTTGGGGGTCCGGGACTAGTGGCAATGAGCAGTTCTTC. V usage is TRBV28 and J usage is TRBJ2-1; TRBD2 matches at 8 bases. Losses at the gene ends were 4 bases for V and 6 bases for J; bases not matched to a gene: 11. CDR3 size: 16 residues. Looked up from germline, CDR1 is MDHEN and CDR2 is SYDVKM.

The chain has TRBV4-1 and TRBJ2-7; TRBD1 or TRBD2 may be the D gene (5 bases each). CDR3 size: 17 residues. The V and J ends lost 4 bases and 0 bases respectively, with 19 bases between them. Germline V gives CDR1 MGHRA, CDR2 YSYEKL. The CDR3 spells CASSRTLDGTSSYEQYF. The CDR3 nucleotides read TGCGCCAGCAGCCGAACCTTGGACGGGACGAGCTCCTACGAGCAGTACTTC.

This clonotype was counted only a few times. The V gene is TRBV4-2, the J gene TRBJ2-2; a possible D gene is TRBD1 (5 bases). The CDR3 totals 16 residues. From germline, CDR1 is LGHNA and CDR2 YNFKEQ. V shed 0 bases and J shed 8 bases, with 16 bases lying between them. CDR3 protein: CASSQEGQGLRGELFF. DNA for the CDR3: TGTGCCAGCAGCCAAGAAGGGCAGGGCCTTCGTGGGGAGCTGTTTTTT.

This chain uses TRBV4-1 with TRBJ2-3; no clear D gene. This CDR3 is built from 15 residues. CDR1 and CDR2 (germline): MGHRA, YSYEKL. V dropped 0 bases and J dropped 3 bases, with 10 bases sitting between them. Here the CDR3 DNA reads TGCGCCAGCAGCCAAGAAAGGTTTCGTACAGATACGCAGTATTTT. Amino acids: CASSQERFRTDTQYF.

This clonotype was seen repeatedly, ten times or more. The CDR3 region is CASSRLLGRGSDTQYF. The CDR3 nucleotides are TGTGCCAGCAGTAGACTTCTAGGAAGGGGGTCAGATACGCAGTATTTT. The V and J genes are TRBV28 and TRBJ2-3; possibly TRBD1 for D (6 bases). This CDR3 spans 16 amino acids. V lost 5 bases and J 4 bases, leaving 19 bases between the germline ends. Germline assignment: CDR1 MDHEN and CDR2 SYDVKM. Looking up the rest from reference TRBV28 and TRBJ2-3 gives the full variable domain: DVKVTQSSRYLVKRTGEKVFLECVQDMDHENMFWYRQDPGLGLRLIYFSYDVKMKEKGDIPEGYSVSREKKERFSLILESASTNQTSMYLCASSRLLGRGSDTQYFGPGTRLTVL.

The V gene is TRBV7-9, the J gene TRBJ2-7, with a tentative D call TRBD2 (6 bases). V was shortened by 5 bases and J by 4 bases, with 18 bases between the two germline ends. The CDR3 spans 15 residues. In germline, CDR1 is SEHNR, CDR2 FQNEAQ (reference sequence). CDR3 in amino acids: CASSQGTGGVYEQYF. In DNA form, the CDR3 reads TGTGCCAGCAGCCAAGGGACCGGCGGGGTTTACGAGCAGTACTTC.

V is TRBV28 and J is TRBJ2-1; D is unclear. Per germline, CDR1 MDHEN and CDR2 SYDVKM. The V and J ends lost 6 bases and 5 bases respectively, with 8 bases between them. The CDR3 consists of 12 residues. The CDR3 loop reads CASSAPDNEQFF. Written as DNA, the CDR3 is TGTGCCAGCAGCGCCCCCGACAATGAGCAGTTCTTC.

This clonotype was counted at least ten times. The chain has TRBV6-1 and TRBJ2-3, with TRBD2 matching over 8 bases. The CDR3 has 21 amino acids. CDR1 and CDR2 from the germline V gene are MNHNS and SASEGT. Trimming took 7 bases from V and 1 from J; bases not matched to a gene: 25. Here the CDR3 DNA reads TGTGCCAGCACCGCAATGCTAGCGGGTATGGGTACCAGGTCTCGCACAGATACGCAGTATTTT. Its translation is CASTAMLAGMGTRSRTDTQYF.

The V and J genes are TRBV7-3 and TRBJ2-1; D is unresolved. Germline CDR1 and CDR2: SGHTA and FQGTGA. V was pared by 5 bases and J by 0 bases, with 20 bases between. This CDR3 comprises 18 residues. The CDR3 sequence: CASSQDGSGTSSYNEQFF. CDR3 DNA sequence: TGTGCCAGCAGCCAAGATGGGTCGGGCACAAGCTCCTACAATGAGCAGTTCTTC.

The V gene is TRBV4-1, the J gene TRBJ2-7; D may match TRBD1 or TRBD2 (5 bases each). Between the trimmed V and J ends, which lost 4 bases and 2 bases, there was a span of 15 bases. The length of the CDR3 is 15 residues. Germline V lookup: CDR1 MGHRA, CDR2 YSYEKL. The CDR3 here is CASSRKGTEAYEQYF. The CDR3 region has the DNA TGCGCCAGCAGCCGAAAAGGGACGGAAGCCTACGAGCAGTACTTC.

This clonotype was recorded many times. The chain joins TRBV10-3 to TRBJ1-5; 7 bases are shared with TRBD1. The CDR3 runs to 14 residues. CDR1 and CDR2 from the germline V gene are ENHRY and SYGVKD. V lost 4 bases and J lost 9; bases outside the gene matches: 9. CDR3 region: CAISGPTGEGPQHF. CDR3 nucleotides: TGTGCCATCAGTGGCCCAACAGGGGAGGGGCCCCAGCATTTT.

This clonotype was observed a handful of times. The gene calls are TRBV7-8 and TRBJ2-3; D not resolved. This CDR3 region has 15 residues. The germline CDR1 and CDR2 sequences are SGHVS and FQNEAQ. V gave up 1 base and J gave up 6 bases, with 14 bases separating them. For the CDR3, the DNA is TGTGCCAGCAGCTTAGACGGTGGCCCCGGGGATACGCAGTATTTT. It is translated as CASSLDGGPGDTQYF.

The sample holds a few counts of this clonotype. This chain joins TRBV12-3 or TRBV12-4 and TRBJ1-5; maybe TRBD1 (6 bases). V was clipped by 1 base and J by 2 bases, with 12 bases between them. This CDR3 spans 16 amino acids. The CDR3 sequence: CASSLVAGGGNQPQHF. The CDR3 bases are TGTGCCAGCAGTTTAGTAGCCGGGGGCGGCAATCAGCCCCAGCATTTT.

The gene calls are TRBV12-5 and TRBJ2-2, with no clear D. This CDR3 is 12 amino acids long. Trimming took off 1 base at V and 6 bases at J, with 3 bases between the two ends. CDR1 and CDR2 (germline): LGHNT, FRNRAP. The CDR3 DNA follows: TGTGCTAGTGGTTTGGGGTCCGGGGAGCTGTTTTTT. Its protein product is CASGLGSGELFF. Drawing the rest from reference TRBV12-5 and TRBJ2-2, the complete variable domain is DARVTQTPRHKVTEMGQEVTMRCQPILGHNTVFWYRQTMMQGLELLAYFRNRAPLDDSGMPKDRFSAEMPDATLATLKIQPSEPRDSAVYFCASGLGSGELFFGEGSRLTVL.

About this clonotype: A read error may explain this, as a much larger clone is one base away. V gene TRBV12-3 or TRBV12-4 combines with J gene TRBJ2-1, with a tentative D call TRBD2 (5 bases). The CDR3 is 19 amino acids. The CDR3 sequence is CASTAPYSGLSSSYNKQFF. CDR3 sequence (DNA): TGTGCCAGCACCGCCCCTTACTCCGGACTGTCGAGCTCCTACAATAAGCAGTTCTTC.

In this sample, this clonotype turned up many times. The chain carries TRBV7-9 and TRBJ2-3; 12 bases map to TRBD2. The CDR3 extends over 17 amino acids. The germline V gene encodes CDR1 SEHNR and CDR2 FQNEAQ (reference sequence). Trimming took 2 bases from V and 0 from J; bases not matched to a gene: 3. This chain's CDR3 is CASSLFGTSGSTDTQYF. The CDR3 DNA is TGTGCCAGCAGCTTATTTGGGACTAGCGGGAGCACAGATACGCAGTATTTT.

A few counts support this clonotype. This chain connects TRBV30 to TRBJ1-2, with D possibly being TRBD1 (5 bases). Germline assignment: CDR1 GTSNPN and CDR2 SVGIG (reference sequence). CDR3 length equals 13 residues. Trimming stripped 3 bases from V and 4 bases from J, with 12 bases between. The CDR3, as DNA: TGTGCCTGGAGCGCAGGGTTTAGCTATGGCTACACCTTC. Amino acids: CAWSAGFSYGYTF.

This clonotype was detected ten times or more. The chain recombines TRBV27 with TRBJ1-1; D is unresolved. V was cut by 3 bases and J by 1 base, with 9 bases left in between. The CDR3 length is 14 residues. Germline V lookup: CDR1 MNHEY, CDR2 SMNVEV (reference sequence). DNA for the CDR3: TGTGCCAGCAGTTTGCTCAATGGGAACACTGAAGCTTTCTTT. Translation: CASSLLNGNTEAFF.

This clonotype was seen more than once but under ten times. The chain combines TRBV27 with TRBJ2-7; D may be TRBD1 or TRBD2 (7 bases each). V gave up 5 bases and J gave up 9 bases, with 17 bases separating them. Germline values: CDR1 MNHEY, CDR2 SMNVEV (reference sequence). This CDR3 spans 13 amino acids. The CDR3 sequence is CASSIGQGGRQYF. CDR3 DNA: TGTGCCAGCAGTATCGGTCAGGGGGGGAGGCAGTACTTC.

This clonotype was seen repeatedly, ten times or more. The CDR3 sequence is CAWRRGSSGLSTDTQYF. DNA of the CDR3: TGTGCCTGGAGACGCGGGAGCAGCGGCCTTAGCACAGATACGCAGTATTTT. The chain carries TRBV30 and TRBJ2-3; 7 bases fit TRBD2. Germline loops: CDR1 GTSNPN, CDR2 SVGIG (reference sequence). The CDR3 is 17 amino acids. V lost 3 bases and J lost 0; bases outside the gene matches: 12.

The chain links TRBV10-3 to TRBJ2-7; tentative D call: TRBD1 (6 bases). V lost 1 base and J 1 base, leaving 8 bases between the germline ends. This CDR3 region has 14 residues. Germline V gene data show CDR1 as ENHRY and CDR2 as SYGVKD. The CDR3 is CAISEWDTSYEQYF. The DNA of the CDR3 is TGTGCCATCAGTGAGTGGGACACATCCTACGAGCAGTACTTC.